These 29 T cell receptor beta chains were sequenced from one sample in a study of OX40 agonist ivuxolimab in advanced cancers. Library preparation employed the immunoSEQ multiplex PCR assay. In TCRdb, the immuneACCESS table is reduced to in-frame sequences with V and J assigned. These tables do not hold every clone; where another copy was compared, an unresolved V gene accounts for under half, and the others remain unexplained. The sample includes about 73,000 clones, with around 88% observed a single time. The ten top clones hold around 2.8% of the sample. The sequences come from CD4+ or CD8+ T cells sorted from blood, collected in a trial of the OX40 agonist ivuxolimab. The source is an adult with an advanced solid tumor such as melanoma, head and neck, liver or kidney cancer.

This clone has only one observation. This chain links TRBV4-1 with TRBJ2-5; the match to TRBD2 covers 10 bases. The CDR3 spans 16 residues. The V segment lost 1 base and the J segment 1 base; nucleotides outside the gene matches: 3. Germline values: CDR1 MGHRA, CDR2 YSYEKL. The CDR3 DNA reads TGCGCCAGCAGCCAAGGACTAGCGGGCTTCCAAGAGACCCAGTACTTC. This sequence encodes CASSQGLAGFQETQYF.

CDR3 in DNA: TGTGCCAGCACTATAGGACAGGTCTATGGCTACACCTTC. Translated, it gives CASTIGQVYGYTF. This chain connects TRBV28 to TRBJ1-2, with 7 bases lining up with TRBD1. Germline CDR1 is MDHEN and CDR2 is SYDVKM. The CDR3 loop spans 13 amino acids. V lost 7 bases to trimming and J lost 4 bases; unmatched junction nucleotides: 6.

This chain links TRBV6-1 with TRBJ2-5, with D unresolved. Germline loops: CDR1 MNHNS, CDR2 SASEGT. The V and J ends lost 4 bases and 5 bases respectively, with 11 bases between them. This CDR3 contains 13 residues. CDR3 sequence reads: CASSAGSLETQYF. The CDR3 coding sequence is TGTGCCAGCAGTGCGGGTAGCCTTGAGACCCAGTACTTC.

The chain has TRBV7-3 and TRBJ2-1, with 10 bases that match TRBD2. This CDR3 has 15 amino acids. CDR1 is SGHTA, CDR2 FQGTGA, per germline. Trimming removed 4 bases from V and 7 bases from J; junction bases left unmatched: 7. CDR3 in amino acids: CASSSSGRAQNEQFF. DNA for the CDR3: TGTGCCAGCAGCTCAAGCGGGAGGGCCCAGAATGAGCAGTTCTTC.

The CDR3 coding sequence is TGTGCCAGCAGTTACGGGGGAGTGGACGGCGAGCAGTACTTC. This encodes CASSYGGVDGEQYF. The rearrangement uses TRBV6-5 and TRBJ2-7; D is perhaps TRBD1 or TRBD2 (5 bases each). Germline CDR1 and CDR2: MNHEY and SVGAGI. The CDR3 sequence is 14 residues long. V was trimmed by 2 bases and J by 6 bases, leaving 14 bases between them.

The chain employs TRBV7-3 and TRBJ1-1, with TRBD1 matching over 10 bases. V lost 4 bases, J lost 4 bases, and 18 bases stayed unmatched. CDR1 is SGHTA and CDR2 is FQGTGA in the germline V gene. The CDR3 runs 19 residues. As DNA, the CDR3 is TGTGCCAGCAGCTCCAGACCGACAGGGGGCGCGAGTCGTGGCACTGAAGCTTTCTTT. It codes for CASSSRPTGGASRGTEAFF.

The rearrangement joins TRBV5-6 to TRBJ1-2, with TRBD1 matching 8 bases. J gave up 7 bases and V 3 bases, and 11 bases lay outside the gene matches. The CDR3 has 15 residues. CDR1 is SGHDT and CDR2 is YYEEEE in the germline V gene. The CDR3 nucleotides are TGTGCCAGCAGCTGGCTGACAGGGGACCTACGTGGCTACACCTTC. Protein product: CASSWLTGDLRGYTF.

The J gene is TRBJ2-2, the V gene TRBV2, with D possibly being TRBD2 (6 bases). This CDR3 contains 16 residues. Germline assignment: CDR1 SNHLY and CDR2 FYNNEI. V lost 4 bases, J lost 0 bases, and 12 bases lay in between. The chain's CDR3 is CASSVGLASNTGELFF. In DNA, the CDR3 is TGTGCCAGCAGTGTTGGTCTAGCGTCGAACACCGGGGAGCTGTTTTTT.

The chain joins TRBV5-1 to TRBJ2-7; TRBD1 is a possible D gene (5 bases). V shed 3 bases and J shed 6 bases, with 13 bases lying between them. CDR3 length: 13 amino acids. Looked up from germline, CDR1 is SGHRS and CDR2 is YFSETQ. CDR3 sequence reads: CASSSPGSGEQYF. CDR3 DNA: TGCGCCAGCAGCTCACCAGGGTCGGGCGAGCAGTACTTC.

The V call is TRBV9, the J call TRBJ2-7; TRBD1 aligns across 7 bases. CDR1 is SGDLS, CDR2 YYNGEE, per germline. This CDR3 spans 14 amino acids. V dropped 5 bases and J dropped 6; count of bases not matched to a gene: 11. The CDR3 bases are TGTGCCAGCAGTCTCGACAGGGTTGCCTCCGAGCAGTACTTC. This translates into CASSLDRVASEQYF.

The V call is TRBV5-6, the J call TRBJ1-2; maybe TRBD1 (5 bases). CDR3 length equals 14 residues. From germline, CDR1 is SGHDT and CDR2 YYEEEE. Trimming removed 1 base from V and 5 bases from J, with 12 bases in between. The CDR3 sequence: CASSLRAGRYGYTF. The CDR3 bases are TGTGCCAGCAGCTTGCGGGCAGGGCGGTATGGCTACACCTTC.

The chain has TRBV7-8 and TRBJ1-1; D is possibly TRBD1 (6 bases). V dropped 8 bases and J dropped 4 bases, with 11 bases sitting between them. Germline-derived CDR1 and CDR2 are SGHVS and FQNEAQ. The CDR3 contains 12 residues. The CDR3 loop is CASGGGGTEAFF. CDR3 in DNA: TGTGCCAGCGGAGGGGGTGGCACTGAAGCTTTCTTT.

The rearrangement uses TRBV10-1 and TRBJ2-2; TRBD2 is a possible D gene (5 bases). The length of the CDR3 is 15 residues. Germline V gene lookup returns CDR1 WNHNN and CDR2 SYGVQD (reference sequence). V lost 5 bases to trimming and J lost 1 base, with 11 bases between them. In nucleotides, the CDR3 is TGCGCCAGCAGTCCTAGCCTAGGGAACACCGGGGAGCTGTTTTTT. Translation gives CASSPSLGNTGELFF.

This chain joins TRBV11-2 and TRBJ1-6; no clear D. This CDR3 spans 13 amino acids. Trimming took 2 bases from V and 7 from J, leaving 6 bases between them. Looked up from germline, CDR1 is SGHAT and CDR2 is FQNNGV. The CDR3 loop reads CASSLIQNSPLHF. CDR3 sequence (DNA): TGTGCCAGCAGCTTAATCCAGAATTCACCCCTCCACTTT.

The CDR3 loop reads CASREDRNNEQFF. Written as DNA, the CDR3 is TGTGCCAGCAGGGAGGACAGAAACAATGAGCAGTTCTTC. The chain combines TRBV2 with TRBJ2-1; tentative D call: TRBD1 (6 bases). Germline V gene lookup returns CDR1 SNHLY and CDR2 FYNNEI. Trimming cost V 6 bases and J 5 bases, with 11 bases left between them. The CDR3 is made up of 13 amino acids.

The chain combines TRBV27 with TRBJ2-7; TRBD1 might be the D (5 bases). In germline, CDR1 is MNHEY, CDR2 SMNVEV (reference sequence). Trimming pared 6 bases from V and 2 bases from J, leaving 8 bases between. The CDR3 contains 12 residues. This chain's CDR3 is CASRGAPYEQYF. Here the CDR3 DNA reads TGTGCCAGCAGAGGGGCCCCCTACGAGCAGTACTTC.

The J gene is TRBJ1-5, the V gene TRBV18, with 8 bases fitting TRBD1. V gave up 9 bases and J gave up 1 base; unmatched junction bases: 11. The CDR3 spans 16 residues. From germline, CDR1 is KGHSH and CDR2 LQKENI. The CDR3 nucleotides are TGTGCCAGTTCCTTTTCCGGGACAGGAAGCAATCAGCCCCAGCATTTT. Protein sequence: CASSFSGTGSNQPQHF.

This chain uses TRBV6-4 with TRBJ1-2, with 9 nucleotides matching TRBD1. Losses at the gene ends were 5 bases for V and 6 bases for J; bases not matched to a gene: 10. CDR1 and CDR2 from the germline V gene are MRHNA and SNTAGT. There are 15 residues in the CDR3. The CDR3 region is CASSQTGTGNDGYTF. CDR3 DNA: TGTGCCAGCAGTCAGACCGGGACAGGGAATGATGGCTACACCTTC.

The chain recombines TRBV5-1 with TRBJ1-1; D gene unclear. Germline V gene data show CDR1 as SGHRS and CDR2 as YFSETQ. V lost 6 bases, J lost 4 bases, and 7 bases lay in between. The CDR3 is 11 residues long. The CDR3 spells CASKRSTEAFF. The CDR3 DNA is TGCGCCAGCAAGCGGAGCACTGAAGCTTTCTTT.

This rearrangement joins TRBV5-1 to TRBJ2-3; a possible D gene is TRBD2 (6 bases). This CDR3 has 15 amino acids. V gave up 0 bases and J gave up 1 base, with 9 bases separating them. Looked up from germline, CDR1 is SGHRS and CDR2 is YFSETQ. The CDR3 DNA reads as TGCGCCAGCAGCTTGGCGGGAGTGGGCACAGATACGCAGTATTTT. Its protein product is CASSLAGVGTDTQYF.

This clone occurred once. CDR3 residues: CASTRDSGETQYF. CDR3 in DNA: TGTGCCAGCACCAGGGACTCGGGGGAGACCCAGTACTTC. The rearrangement joins TRBV2 to TRBJ2-5; D perhaps matches TRBD2 (6 bases). Germline V lookup: CDR1 SNHLY, CDR2 FYNNEI. Trimming removed 7 bases from V and 5 bases from J, with 14 bases in between. CDR3 length: 13 residues.

In its sample, this clone was seen once. This sequence joins TRBV30 and TRBJ2-3; D tentatively fits TRBD1 or TRBD2 (5 bases each). Germline-derived CDR1 and CDR2 are GTSNPN and SVGIG (reference sequence). V was pared by 3 bases and J by 2 bases, with 18 bases between. CDR3 length: 16 residues. In DNA form, the CDR3 reads TGTGCCTGGAGCATAGGGGCGGGCGGTCCCACAGATACGCAGTATTTT. This gives the protein CAWSIGAGGPTDTQYF.

The rearrangement joins TRBV5-4 to TRBJ2-5, with TRBD2 matching over 10 bases. Germline CDR1 is SGHNT and CDR2 is YYREEE (reference sequence). This CDR3 is 17 amino acids long. After removal of 4 bases from V and 5 bases from J, the junction contained 14 bases not matched to a gene. CDR3 sequence: CASSPPPSGSVSETQYF. CDR3 in DNA: TGTGCCAGCAGCCCCCCCCCTAGCGGGAGTGTTTCGGAGACCCAGTACTTC.

The count of this clone is one. The chain recombines TRBV7-3 with TRBJ2-1, with 11 bases identical to TRBD2. Germline V gene data show CDR1 as SGHTA and CDR2 as FQGTGA. CDR3 length equals 16 residues. The junction had 5 bases not matched to a gene; V was cut back by 5 bases and J by 2 bases. The CDR3 loop reads CASSPGTSGAYNEQFF. Here the CDR3 DNA reads TGTGCCAGCAGCCCCGGGACTAGCGGAGCCTACAATGAGCAGTTCTTC.

V usage is TRBV7-3 and J usage is TRBJ2-3; 8 bases are a match to TRBD2. Germline values: CDR1 SGHTA, CDR2 FQGTGA. The J segment lost 4 bases and the V segment lost 5 bases, leaving 5 bases of the junction unmatched. This CDR3 comprises 14 residues. Written as DNA, the CDR3 is TGTGCCAGCAGCCCCGGACTAGCTGCAGATACGCAGTATTTT. Its protein product is CASSPGLAADTQYF.

The table lists this clone with a count of one. V and J are TRBV5-1 and TRBJ2-5; TRBD1 is a possible D gene (6 bases). The V end was cut by 4 bases, the J end by 3 bases, with 13 bases between. There are 14 residues in the CDR3. Germline CDR1 and CDR2: SGHRS and YFSETQ. CDR3 region: CASSQDSFKETQYF. The DNA of the CDR3 is TGCGCCAGCAGCCAGGACAGCTTCAAAGAGACCCAGTACTTC.

The chain employs TRBV6-1 and TRBJ2-6, with a tentative D call TRBD1 (8 bases). Looked up from germline, CDR1 is MNHNS and CDR2 is SASEGT. This CDR3 contains 14 residues. Trimming shortened V by 6 bases and J by 13 bases, and 19 bases separated the two germline ends. CDR3 nucleotide sequence: TGTGCCAGCAGCGAACCGGACAGGGAGGGTGTCCTGACTTTC. The encoded protein is CASSEPDREGVLTF.

This sequence joins TRBV11-3 and TRBJ1-2; tentative D call: TRBD1 (6 bases). Germline values: CDR1 SGHNT, CDR2 YENEEA. The germline V and J ends were trimmed by 0 bases and 4 bases, with 12 bases remaining between them. The CDR3 has 15 residues. The CDR3 protein is CASSLDGGALYGYTF. CDR3 nucleotides: TGTGCCAGCAGCTTAGACGGGGGGGCCCTCTATGGCTACACCTTC.

By share, this clone ranks as medium-sized. The chain is built from TRBV19 and TRBJ1-5; D is unclear. The germline V gene has CDR1 LNHDA and CDR2 SQIVND (reference sequence). The ends were cut back, 5 bases at V and 5 bases at J, with 10 bases in the middle. The CDR3 extends over 13 amino acids. This chain's CDR3 is CASSPKWDQPQHF. The DNA of the CDR3 is TGTGCCAGTAGTCCCAAGTGGGATCAGCCCCAGCATTTT.